Below, 14 T cell receptor beta chains from the same sample are listed, as sequenced in a study of control samples from healthy donors and cancer patients. Sequencing was performed with immunoSEQ multiplex PCR; in TCRdb, only in-frame clones are kept and a portion is missing. The data contain approximately 190,000 clones, about 90% of them singletons. The source material was blood. These receptors were taken from a man aged 30 to 45 in good health.

The V and J genes are TRBV15 and TRBJ1-5; D may be TRBD1 (5 bases). The CDR3 spans 15 residues. Germline loops: CDR1 LNHNV, CDR2 YYDKDF (reference sequence). V shed 5 bases and J shed 1 base, with 12 bases lying between them. The CDR3: CATSAIGGSNQPQHF. The DNA for the CDR3 is TGTGCCACCAGCGCGATTGGGGGGAGCAATCAGCCCCAGCATTTT.

J is TRBJ1-4 and V is TRBV19; 12 nucleotides match TRBD1. Germline-derived CDR1 and CDR2 are LNHDA and SQIVND (reference sequence). CDR3 length: 17 amino acids. J was trimmed by 11 bases and V by 9 bases; bases with no gene match: 19. CDR3 sequence: CASKDSGTGGEAGKLFF. The CDR3 DNA is TGTGCCAGCAAAGACTCCGGGACAGGGGGCGAAGCTGGGAAACTGTTTTTT. The full variable domain, with the rest looked up from reference TRBV19 and TRBJ1-4, is DGGITQSPKYLFRKEGQNVTLSCEQNLNHDAMYWYRQDPGQGLRLIYYSQIVNDFQKGDIAEGYSVSREKKESFPLTVTSAQKNPTAFYLCASKDSGTGGEAGKLFFGSGTQLSVL.

This rearrangement joins TRBV30 to TRBJ2-7; D is unresolved. Trimming shortened V by 1 base and J by 7 bases, and 8 bases separated the two germline ends. The germline CDR1 and CDR2 sequences are GTSNPN and SVGIG (reference sequence). This CDR3 is 11 amino acids long. Here the CDR3 DNA reads TGTGCCTGGAGTGCCTCCAGGGAGCAGTACTTC. As protein: CAWSASREQYF.

This chain joins TRBV12-3 or TRBV12-4 and TRBJ1-2; no definite D call. This CDR3 is built from 13 residues. V was trimmed by 5 bases and J by 4 bases, leaving 11 bases between them. CDR3 loop: CASSPRESYGYTF. DNA for the CDR3: TGTGCCAGCAGTCCTCGGGAGTCCTATGGCTACACCTTC.

The V and J genes are TRBV9 and TRBJ1-6; maybe TRBD1 (6 bases). This CDR3 is 16 amino acids long. V was clipped by 0 bases and J by 10 bases, with 17 bases between them. Germline-derived CDR1 and CDR2 are SGDLS and YYNGEE. CDR3 nucleotides: TGTGCCAGCAGCGTAGGAGAACAGGGCCGGGGGTCACCCCTCCACTTT. Translation gives CASSVGEQGRGSPLHF.

V gene TRBV9 combines with J gene TRBJ2-1; 12 bases are shared with TRBD2. The CDR3 is made up of 19 amino acids. Germline CDR1 SGDLS, CDR2 YYNGEE. J lost 0 bases, V lost 0 bases, and 7 bases had no gene match. The DNA of the CDR3 is TGTGCCAGCAGCGTAGGTGGACTAGCGGGGATGAGCTCCTACAATGAGCAGTTCTTC. The encoded protein is CASSVGGLAGMSSYNEQFF.

The J gene is TRBJ2-7, the V gene TRBV29-1, with D unclear. CDR3 length: 12 amino acids. With 7 bases removed from V and 7 bases from J, the gap between germline ends came to 17 bases. Germline-derived CDR1 and CDR2 are SQVTM and ANQGSEA. The CDR3 coding sequence is TGCAGCGCCTATGGTACCCTACAGGAGCAGTACTTC. Translation: CSAYGTLQEQYF.

A word on this clone: At the DNA level, this CDR3 is encoded by other sequences in the same sample as well. The rearrangement uses TRBV18 and TRBJ1-6; 8 nucleotides agree with TRBD1. Losses at the gene ends were 3 bases for V and 10 bases for J; bases not matched to a gene: 8. Germline values: CDR1 KGHSH, CDR2 LQKENI. This CDR3 has 15 amino acids. CDR3 sequence reads: CASSPGQGARSPLHF. The CDR3 nucleotides are TGTGCCAGCTCACCTGGGCAGGGGGCGCGGTCACCCCTCCACTTT. Based on the CDR3 plus reference TRBV18 and TRBJ1-6, the full variable domain is NAGVMQNPRHLVRRRGQEARLRCSPMKGHSHVYWYRQLPEEGLKFMVYLQKENIIDESGMPKERFSAEFPKEGPSILRIQQVVRGDSAAYFCASSPGQGARSPLHFGNGTRLTVT.

This clone appeared once. CDR3 residues: CASLKSGGFSSNQPQHF. The DNA of the CDR3 is TGTGCCAGCTTAAAGTCCGGGGGCTTCAGTAGCAATCAGCCCCAGCATTTT. The chain uses TRBV19 and TRBJ1-5, with D maybe TRBD1 (6 bases). The germline V gene has CDR1 LNHDA and CDR2 SQIVND (reference sequence). The V end lost 9 bases, the J end lost 0 bases, and 21 bases lay between the germline ends. The CDR3 spans 17 residues.

The genes are TRBV2 and TRBJ1-2; the match to TRBD1 covers 7 bases. The CDR3 covers 13 residues. V was clipped by 6 bases and J by 4 bases; unmatched bases: 5. The germline V gene encodes CDR1 SNHLY and CDR2 FYNNEI. CDR3 bases: TGTGCCAGCAGCCCAGGGGGGGGCTATGGCTACACCTTC. Protein sequence: CASSPGGGYGYTF.

The V call is TRBV6-1, the J call TRBJ2-3, with D perhaps matching TRBD1 or TRBD2 (6 bases each). The germline CDR1 and CDR2 sequences are MNHNS and SASEGT. The CDR3 is 16 amino acids. The V gene lost 1 base and the J gene lost 7 bases, with 18 bases spanning the gap. CDR3 DNA: TGTGCCAGCAGTGAAGGCCCGGGGGCCTTGACAAATACGCAGTATTTT. This gives the protein CASSEGPGALTNTQYF.

The chain has TRBV9 and TRBJ2-3; D gene ambiguous. This CDR3 comprises 19 residues. V was cut by 3 bases and J by 2 bases, with 25 bases left in between. Per germline, CDR1 SGDLS and CDR2 YYNGEE. CDR3 residues: CASSGRLGIDSINTDTQYF. The CDR3 DNA reads TGTGCCAGCAGCGGACGGCTGGGGATTGACTCGATAAACACAGATACGCAGTATTTT.

The rearrangement joins TRBV7-9 to TRBJ1-5, with no clear D. Germline CDR1 and CDR2: SEHNR and FQNEAQ (reference sequence). The V gene lost 1 base and the J gene lost 3 bases, with 10 bases spanning the gap. The CDR3 covers 15 residues. The CDR3 DNA reads TGTGCCAGCAGCTTAGTCGGCGGCACCAATCAGCCCCAGCATTTT. Encoded protein: CASSLVGGTNQPQHF.

This clone was detected many times. The chain couples TRBV9 to TRBJ2-1, with 8 bases aligning to TRBD1. The V and J ends lost 4 bases and 5 bases, in that order; junction bases with no gene match: 5. Germline V CDR1 and CDR2: SGDLS, YYNGEE. This CDR3 spans 14 amino acids. CDR3 residues: CASSTRTGHNEQFF. In DNA form, the CDR3 reads TGTGCCAGCAGCACCCGGACAGGGCACAATGAGCAGTTCTTC. Drawing the rest from reference TRBV9 and TRBJ2-1, the complete variable domain is DSGVTQTPKHLITATGQRVTLRCSPRSGDLSVYWYQQSLDQGLQFLIQYYNGEERAKGNILERFSAQQFPDLHSELNLSSLELGDSALYFCASSTRTGHNEQFFGPGTRLTVL.